Listed below are T cell receptor beta chains from one sample, sequenced in a study of blood T cell repertoires in COVID-19. Generated by immunoSEQ multiplex PCR, the TCRdb table keeps only in-frame clones and is missing some. The data hold 150,000 or so clones, with roughly 90% observed a single time. What was sequenced was PBMCs or T cells enriched from blood (not recorded which). These receptors all stem from a woman aged 40 to 55 who had been exposed to COVID-19. The conserved cysteine and the conserved F or W are not part of the CDR3 here. The D gene is left open where the match is weak.

>TRBJ2-5|TRBV5-1|NA|12
ASSRSGGQETQY
>TRBJ1-6|TRBV27|NA|14
ASSLSGGSYNSPLH
>TRBJ2-3|TRBV19|NA|11
ASSYRESDTQY
>TRBJ1-1|TRBV19|NA|12
ASTWGRGNTEAF
>TRBJ1-1|TRBV6-5|NA|11
ASSYGGNTEAF
>TRBJ1-5|TRBV27|NA|10
ASSLWGGPQH
>TRBJ1-5|TRBV7-9|NA|11
ASQGYSNQPQH
>TRBJ1-1|TRBV10-2|NA|10
ASSEPAGAAF
>TRBJ1-1|TRBV5-1|TRBD1|14
ASSSRRQGSNTEAF
>TRBJ1-2|TRBV9|TRBD1|12
ASSPDRAHHGYT
>TRBJ2-3|TRBV10-3|TRBD1|11
AITGQVSDTQY
>TRBJ2-7|TRBV28|TRBD1|12
AVGNRDRSYEQY
>TRBJ1-1|TRBV10-3|TRBD1|11
AITGQAGTEAF
>TRBJ2-7|TRBV7-9|NA|12
ASSLDLGANEQY
>TRBJ2-7|TRBV5-5|NA|11
ASSLTGTSEQY
>TRBJ2-3|TRBV28|TRBD1|14
ASGANTGTDTDTQY
>TRBJ1-4|TRBV2|TRBD1|9
ASKRTGEIF
>TRBJ1-1|TRBV7-3|NA|11
ASSLAQSSEAF
>TRBJ1-3|TRBV6-6|NA|12
ASIPDFSGNTIY
>TRBJ1-2|TRBV29-1|NA|11
SVDFVGREGYT
>TRBJ1-2|TRBV2|TRBD1|13
ASSSNGQGHYGYT
>TRBJ2-7|TRBV7-2|TRBD1|13
ASSLEDRPNLEQY
>TRBJ1-5|TRBV2|NA|13
ASSVQGRINQPQH
>TRBJ2-3|TRBV9|NA|13
ASSVGLPSTDTQY
>TRBJ2-1|TRBV28|NA|16
ASSLPAGLVVGNNEQF
>TRBJ1-1|TRBV5-4|NA|11
ASSLFGVTEAF
>TRBJ2-7|TRBV19|TRBD2|13
ASSLKAGGLYEQY
>TRBJ2-7|TRBV9|NA|14
ASSVEAVLSSYEQY
>TRBJ1-4|TRBV11-2|NA|10
ASSSTGEKLF
>TRBJ2-2|TRBV15|TRBD1|13
ATSRDTGGPGELF
>TRBJ1-1|TRBV19|TRBD1|13
ASTRQGLMNTEAF
>TRBJ1-6|TRBV5-1|NA|12
ASSLDGLNSPLH
>TRBJ1-5|TRBV2|NA|14
ASSDSDKAADQPQH
>TRBJ2-7|TRBV6-5|NA|12
ASRQETGPYEQY
>TRBJ2-1|TRBV11-3|TRBD2|14
ASSLRPGLADNEQF
>TRBJ1-4|TRBV4-1|TRBD1|12
ASSQQGAGEKLF
>TRBJ2-7|TRBV21-1|NA|11
ASIQDGAYEQY
>TRBJ2-1|TRBV4-3|NA|13
ASSQDSSSYNEQF
>TRBJ1-3|TRBV10-3|NA|12
AISTGTSGNTIY
>TRBJ2-3|TRBV11-2|NA|13
ASSLDPSYTDTQY
>TRBJ2-3|TRBV7-2|NA|13
ASSLSQADTDTQY
>TRBJ1-1|TRBV6-5|NA|11
AAVGQGGAEAF